This entry is about one T cell receptor beta chain. Its antigen is not yet known. Per-base qualities were not stored, and no clone one base away is much larger. RNA was extracted using the RNeasy kit, and roughly 0.45 to 1 microgram was reverse transcribed with random hexamers. TCR beta CDR3 regions were amplified with the immunoSEQ multiplex PCR assay covering 54 Vbeta and 13 Jbeta segments. Bias from PCR amplification was corrected by using a synthetic template baseline for primer optimization and for computational correction. The study's processing was this. Reads were annotated to V, D and J genes according to IMGT and were analyzed with immunoSEQ Analyzer, with only productive sequences retained. Clonality was calculated as one minus the Shannon entropy normalized by log2 of the number of productive unique sequences. Public and private clones were assessed among the 100 most prevalent clones of each patient and control. A clone was defined as Susac-specific if it was absent from the healthy and MS cohorts, from over 1,000 published viral clones and from other ImmuneACCESS disease sequences. The public reads were quality trimmed at Q25 with fastp and then assembled into clones with MiXCR by TCRdb, keeping productive beta chains. Here each entry gathers all rows of one CDR3 protein and keeps the most common genes and DNA. None of the V and J calls come from the authors' own analysis; TCRdb made them. The sample profile shows some 190,000 distinct CDR3 sequences; around 93% of them were found once. The leading ten clones occupy 0.095% to 0.12% of the sample.

The CDR3, cysteine through phenylalanine, is 13 amino acids long. Just the 39-base CDR3 DNA is kept, in frame starting at base 1. The germline V gene (reference sequence) specifies GTSNPN as CDR1 and SVGIG as CDR2. Deletion took 4 bases off V and 4 bases off J, with a span of 10 bases between the germline ends. These data are taken from a study of CD8 T cells in Susac syndrome (dated by TCRdb to between 2018 and 2020). Background for the entire study: Whether CD8+ T cell activation and differentiation in Susac syndrome was antigen driven was tested using repertoire sequencing. Findings and caveats that apply to the study as a whole: The number of individuals in the TCR sequencing and HLA analysis was recognized as being relatively small.

Peripheral blood CD8+ and CD4+ T cells from healthy donors, Susac syndrome patients and multiple sclerosis patients were profiled using high-throughput TCR beta sequencing. Healthy donors were age- and sex-matched controls. Bulk CD8+ and CD4+ T cells were purified by magnetic negative isolation, whereas CD8+ TEMRA cells were enriched by FACS. Blood was drawn into EDTA tubes, processed within 24 hours, and PBMCs were isolated by density gradient centrifugation. PBMCs intended for TCR sequencing were cryopreserved in liquid nitrogen and were subsequently thawed in a 37 degrees C water bath. A purity of at least 90% was achieved for sorted or isolated CD4+, CD8+ and CD8+ TEMRA cells.

In this chain, TRBV30 is recombined with TRBJ1-4, with no D gene named confidently. Sequenced sample: CD4+ T cells from PBMCs. The sequence derives from a human donor in good health. The sequence in DNA is TGTGCCTGGACCGGGCGGATTAATGAAAAACTGTTTTTT. It is translated as CAWTGRINEKLFF.